The 21 T cell receptor beta chains listed next were all sequenced from one sample in a study of OX40 agonist ivuxolimab in advanced cancers. Data came from immunoSEQ multiplex PCR; TCRdb stores just in-frame clones and leaves some out. The table includes about 53,000 clones, approximately 88% detected once. Here the sequenced sample was CD4+ or CD8+ T cells sorted from blood, taken in a trial of the OX40 agonist ivuxolimab. These receptors were taken from an adult with an advanced solid tumor such as melanoma, head and neck, liver or kidney cancer.

This sequence joins TRBV28 and TRBJ2-1; maybe TRBD1 (6 bases). Germline V gene data show CDR1 as MDHEN and CDR2 as SYDVKM. The germline V and J ends were trimmed by 4 bases and 15 bases, with 13 bases remaining between them. CDR3 length: 11 amino acids. CDR3 sequence: CASSSRDMRFF. For the CDR3, the DNA is TGTGCCAGCAGTTCTCGGGACATGAGGTTCTTC. Full variable domain (remainder filled in from reference TRBV28 and TRBJ2-1): DVKVTQSSRYLVKRTGEKVFLECVQDMDHENMFWYRQDPGLGLRLIYFSYDVKMKEKGDIPEGYSVSREKKERFSLILESASTNQTSMYLCASSSRDMRFFGPGTRLTVL.

V usage is TRBV20-1 and J usage is TRBJ2-7; 7 bases map to TRBD1. Looked up from germline, CDR1 is DFQATT and CDR2 is SNEGSKA (reference sequence). V lost 5 bases, J lost 6 bases, and 4 bases stayed unmatched. The CDR3 contains 11 residues. CDR3 loop: CSAQTGSEQYF. DNA of the CDR3: TGCAGTGCTCAGACAGGGAGCGAGCAGTACTTC.

The chain combines TRBV5-4 with TRBJ2-5; D remains ambiguous. The CDR3 sequence is 15 residues long. From germline, CDR1 is SGHNT and CDR2 YYREEE (reference sequence). V was shortened by 0 bases and J by 5 bases, with 14 bases between the two germline ends. The CDR3 loop is CASSLGLGGIETQYF. DNA for the CDR3: TGTGCCAGCAGCTTGGGGCTAGGTGGCATCGAGACCCAGTACTTC.

The chain is built from TRBV7-9 and TRBJ1-2; 9 bases align to TRBD1. The CDR3 is 16 amino acids. V shed 1 base and J 6 bases; nucleotides not matched to a gene: 9. Looked up from germline, CDR1 is SEHNR and CDR2 is FQNEAQ (reference sequence). The CDR3 DNA reads TGTGCCAGCAGCTTAGGGCGGGACAGGGCGTTACATGGCTACACCTTC. This encodes CASSLGRDRALHGYTF.

In this sample, this clone turned up once. This chain connects TRBV30 to TRBJ1-3; D not resolved. This CDR3 has 13 amino acids. Germline CDR1 GTSNPN, CDR2 SVGIG (reference sequence). V gave up 4 bases and J gave up 9 bases, with 16 bases separating them. The CDR3 region is CAWTRTARGTIYF. The DNA for the CDR3 is TGTGCCTGGACCCGGACCGCCCGCGGCACCATATATTTT.

The genes are TRBV10-3 and TRBJ2-3; 11 bases match TRBD2. This CDR3 spans 17 amino acids. Trimming took 2 bases from V and 6 from J; bases not matched to a gene: 10. Per germline, CDR1 ENHRY and CDR2 SYGVKD. The CDR3: CAISEGGSGRAKDTQYF. The CDR3 nucleotides read TGTGCCATCAGTGAGGGGGGTAGCGGGAGGGCCAAGGATACGCAGTATTTT.

This sequence joins TRBV6-5 and TRBJ1-5, with TRBD1 as a possible D gene (5 bases). The germline V gene encodes CDR1 MNHEY and CDR2 SVGAGI. Trimming left V 7 bases short and J 4 bases short, with 11 bases between. The CDR3 runs 13 residues. CDR3 sequence reads: CASMGGTNQPQHF. The CDR3 DNA reads TGTGCCAGCATGGGGGGGACGAATCAGCCCCAGCATTTT.

The chain links TRBV7-3 to TRBJ2-3; the D is unclear. The CDR3 consists of 15 residues. The ends were cut back, 0 bases at V and 1 base at J, with 8 bases in the middle. Germline CDR1 and CDR2: SGHTA and FQGTGA. This chain's CDR3 is CASSLTTARTDTQYF. Written as DNA, the CDR3 is TGTGCCAGCAGCTTAACGACGGCGCGCACAGATACGCAGTATTTT.

V is TRBV2 and J is TRBJ2-1; D gene uncertain. V was cut by 1 base and J by 8 bases, with 15 bases left in between. CDR1 is SNHLY and CDR2 is FYNNEI in the germline V gene. The CDR3 totals 15 residues. The CDR3 reads CASSEVLEGIDEQFF. The CDR3 DNA follows: TGTGCCAGCAGTGAAGTATTAGAAGGGATCGATGAGCAGTTCTTC.

This chain connects TRBV5-6 to TRBJ1-1; D is uncertain. The germline V gene has CDR1 SGHDT and CDR2 YYEEEE. The CDR3 covers 15 residues. Trimming shortened V by 2 bases and J by 2 bases, and 13 bases separated the two germline ends. CDR3 residues: CASSFGPVSNTEAFF. In DNA, the CDR3 is TGTGCCAGCAGCTTTGGACCGGTTTCTAACACTGAAGCTTTCTTT.

The gene calls are TRBV30 and TRBJ2-2, with a weak D call TRBD1 (7 bases). This CDR3 has 14 amino acids. Trimming removed 3 bases from V and 4 bases from J, with 12 bases in between. The germline gives CDR1 GTSNPN, CDR2 SVGIG (reference sequence). This CDR3 is CAWRGGQTTGELFF. The DNA for the CDR3 is TGTGCCTGGAGGGGGGGACAGACCACCGGGGAGCTGTTTTTT.

This chain joins TRBV6-1 and TRBJ1-2; no clear D. Germline V CDR1 and CDR2: MNHNS, SASEGT. Deletions cut 6 bases from V and 5 bases from J, with 13 bases between. There are 13 residues in the CDR3. CDR3 DNA: TGTGCCAGCAGCCAGACACTTCCGTATGGCTACACCTTC. Amino acids: CASSQTLPYGYTF.

The rearrangement links TRBV7-8 to TRBJ2-1, with 14 bases fitting TRBD2. The CDR3 has 16 amino acids. Per the germline V gene, CDR1 is SGHVS and CDR2 is FQNEAQ. J was trimmed by 7 bases and V by 0 bases; bases with no gene match: 2. The CDR3 nucleotides read TGTGCCAGCAGCTTAGCACGGACTAGCGGGAGGAATGAGCAGTTCTTC. Amino acids: CASSLARTSGRNEQFF.

This chain uses TRBV5-4 with TRBJ1-1; the D is unclear. The CDR3 contains 13 residues. V shed 4 bases and J shed 6 bases, with 13 bases lying between them. Germline loops: CDR1 SGHNT, CDR2 YYREEE (reference sequence). The CDR3, as DNA: TGTGCCAGCAGCGATCAATGGGGTCCTGAAGCTTTCTTT. As protein: CASSDQWGPEAFF. Together with reference TRBV5-4 and TRBJ1-1, the CDR3 gives the full variable domain: ETGVTQSPTHLIKTRGQQVTLRCSSQSGHNTVSWYQQALGQGPQFIFQYYREEENGRGNFPPRFSGLQFPNYSSELNVNALELDDSALYLCASSDQWGPEAFFGQGTRLTVV.

This chain joins TRBV30 and TRBJ2-7, with 9 positions matching TRBD1. Per the germline V gene, CDR1 is GTSNPN and CDR2 is SVGIG (reference sequence). J gave up 5 bases and V 2 bases, and 1 base lay outside the gene matches. The CDR3 contains 12 residues. CDR3 loop: CAWSRTGDEQYF. Written as DNA, the CDR3 is TGTGCCTGGAGTCGGACAGGGGACGAGCAGTACTTC. Based on the CDR3 plus reference TRBV30 and TRBJ2-7, the full variable domain is SQTIHQWPATLVQPVGSPLSLECTVEGTSNPNLYWYRQAAGRGLQLLFYSVGIGQISSEVPQNLSASRPQDRQFILSSKKLLLSDSGFYLCAWSRTGDEQYFGPGTRLTVT.

The CDR3 nucleotides are TGTGCCAGCAGCGTAGGAGTATCGGAGCGGGAAGAGACCCAGTACTTC. Translating it yields CASSVGVSEREETQYF. The J gene is TRBJ2-5, the V gene TRBV9, with D possibly TRBD2 on 6 matching bases. The CDR3 is 16 amino acids. V was clipped by 0 bases and J by 3 bases, with 15 bases between them. Germline values: CDR1 SGDLS, CDR2 YYNGEE. The full variable domain, completed using reference TRBV9 and TRBJ2-5, is DSGVTQTPKHLITATGQRVTLRCSPRSGDLSVYWYQQSLDQGLQFLIQYYNGEERAKGNILERFSAQQFPDLHSELNLSSLELGDSALYFCASSVGVSEREETQYFGPGTRLLVL.

This chain joins TRBV4-1 and TRBJ2-1; 8 bases agree with TRBD2. The CDR3 covers 18 residues. CDR1 MGHRA and CDR2 YSYEKL come from the germline V gene. Trimming at V came to 0 bases and at J to 5 bases, leaving 12 bases not matched to a gene. CDR3 amino acids: CASSQDGARTSLHNEQFF. The CDR3 region has the DNA TGCGCCAGCAGCCAAGATGGGGCGAGGACTAGCCTCCACAATGAGCAGTTCTTC.

This chain connects TRBV14 to TRBJ2-3; 10 bases line up with TRBD1. This CDR3 has 17 residues. With 4 bases clipped from V and 3 bases from J, the junction kept 10 bases outside the gene matches. Per germline, CDR1 SGHDN and CDR2 FVKESK. CDR3 in amino acids: CASSRQGASIGTDTQYF. The DNA for the CDR3 is TGTGCCAGCAGCCGACAGGGGGCGAGTATCGGGACAGATACGCAGTATTTT. Supplemented by reference TRBV14 and TRBJ2-3, the full variable domain reads EAGVTQFPSHSVIEKGQTVTLRCDPISGHDNLYWYRRVMGKEIKFLLHFVKESKQDESGMPNNRFLAERTGGTYSTLKVQPAELEDSGVYFCASSRQGASIGTDTQYFGPGTRLTVL.

V is TRBV5-1 and J is TRBJ2-7; tentative D call: TRBD1 (7 bases). Germline loops: CDR1 SGHRS, CDR2 YFSETQ. The CDR3 contains 15 residues. Between the trimmed V and J ends, which lost 3 bases and 3 bases, there was a span of 16 bases. The CDR3 DNA is TGCGCCAGCAGCTACAACAGGGGCGGGAACTACGAGCAGTACTTC. The encoded protein is CASSYNRGGNYEQYF.

The genes are TRBV4-1 and TRBJ1-4, with no clear D. The germline V and J ends were trimmed by 3 bases and 8 bases, with 16 bases remaining between them. Germline CDR1 reads MGHRA; CDR2 reads YSYEKL. The CDR3 runs 15 residues. The CDR3 here is CASSQGGLAEEKLFF. The CDR3 DNA is TGCGCCAGCAGCCAGGGAGGCCTAGCCGAGGAAAAACTGTTTTTT.

The rearrangement links TRBV19 to TRBJ1-2; tentatively, D is TRBD1 (6 bases). V gave up 6 bases and J gave up 8 bases, with 19 bases separating them. Germline-derived CDR1 and CDR2 are LNHDA and SQIVND (reference sequence). This CDR3 region has 14 residues. The CDR3 protein is CASRSDRPARGYTF. For the CDR3, the DNA is TGTGCCAGTAGGTCGGACAGACCAGCGAGAGGCTACACCTTC.